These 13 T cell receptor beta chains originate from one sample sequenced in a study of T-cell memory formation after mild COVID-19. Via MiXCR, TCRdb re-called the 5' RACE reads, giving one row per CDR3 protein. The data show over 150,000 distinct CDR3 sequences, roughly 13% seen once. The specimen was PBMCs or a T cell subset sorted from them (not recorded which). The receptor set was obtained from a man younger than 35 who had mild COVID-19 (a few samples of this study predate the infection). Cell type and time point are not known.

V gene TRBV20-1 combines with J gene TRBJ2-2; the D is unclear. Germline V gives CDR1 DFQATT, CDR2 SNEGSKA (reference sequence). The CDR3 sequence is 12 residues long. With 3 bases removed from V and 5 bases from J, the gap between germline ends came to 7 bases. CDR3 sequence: CSASPRTGELFF. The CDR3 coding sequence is TGCAGTGCTAGCCCTCGGACCGGGGAGCTGTTTTTT.

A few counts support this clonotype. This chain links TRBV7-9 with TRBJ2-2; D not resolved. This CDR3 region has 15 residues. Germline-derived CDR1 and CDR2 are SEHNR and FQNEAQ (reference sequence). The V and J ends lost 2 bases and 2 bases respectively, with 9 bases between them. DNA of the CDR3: TGTGCCAGCAGCTTATGGGCACCAAACACCGGGGAGCTGTTTTTT. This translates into CASSLWAPNTGELFF.

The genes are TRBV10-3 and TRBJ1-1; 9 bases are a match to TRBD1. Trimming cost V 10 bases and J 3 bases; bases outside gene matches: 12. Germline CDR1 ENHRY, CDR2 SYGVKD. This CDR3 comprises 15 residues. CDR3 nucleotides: TGTGCCACCGATATCGGGACAGGGATTTACACTGAAGCTTTCTTT. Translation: CATDIGTGIYTEAFF.

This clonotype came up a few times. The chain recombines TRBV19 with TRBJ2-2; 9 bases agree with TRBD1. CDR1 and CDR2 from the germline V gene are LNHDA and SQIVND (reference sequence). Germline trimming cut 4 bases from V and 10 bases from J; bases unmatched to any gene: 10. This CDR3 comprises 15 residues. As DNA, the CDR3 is TGTGCCAGTAGTAGCGTCGGACAGGGGCAGAAGGAGCTGTTTTTT. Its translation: CASSSVGQGQKELFF. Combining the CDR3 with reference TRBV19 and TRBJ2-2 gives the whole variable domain DGGITQSPKYLFRKEGQNVTLSCEQNLNHDAMYWYRQDPGQGLRLIYYSQIVNDFQKGDIAEGYSVSREKKESFPLTVTSAQKNPTAFYLCASSSVGQGQKELFFGEGSRLTVL.

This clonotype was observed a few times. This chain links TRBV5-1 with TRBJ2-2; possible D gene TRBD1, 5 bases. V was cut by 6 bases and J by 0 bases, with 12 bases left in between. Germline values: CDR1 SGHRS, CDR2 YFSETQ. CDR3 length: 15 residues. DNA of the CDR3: TGCGCCAGCACCCTGCTGGGGCCGAACACCGGGGAGCTGTTTTTT. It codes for CASTLLGPNTGELFF.

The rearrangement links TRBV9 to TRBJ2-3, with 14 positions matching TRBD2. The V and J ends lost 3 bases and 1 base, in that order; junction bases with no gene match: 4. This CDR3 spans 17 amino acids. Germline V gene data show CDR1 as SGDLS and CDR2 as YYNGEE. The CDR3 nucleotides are TGTGCCAGCAGCGCGACTAGCGGGGGGGCCGGCACAGATACGCAGTATTTT. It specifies CASSATSGGAGTDTQYF.

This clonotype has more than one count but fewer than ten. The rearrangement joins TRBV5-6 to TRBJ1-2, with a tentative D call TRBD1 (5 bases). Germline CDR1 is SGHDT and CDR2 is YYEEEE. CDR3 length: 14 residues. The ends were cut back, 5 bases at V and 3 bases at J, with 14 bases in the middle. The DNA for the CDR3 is TGTGCCAGCAGTTATGGGTGGACACACTATGGCTACACCTTC. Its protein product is CASSYGWTHYGYTF. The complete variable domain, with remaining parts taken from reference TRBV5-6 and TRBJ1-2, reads DAGVTQSPTHLIKTRGQQVTLRCSPKSGHDTVSWYQQALGQGPQFIFQYYEEEERQRGNFPDRFSGHQFPNYSSELNVNALLLGDSALYLCASSYGWTHYGYTFGSGTRLTVV.

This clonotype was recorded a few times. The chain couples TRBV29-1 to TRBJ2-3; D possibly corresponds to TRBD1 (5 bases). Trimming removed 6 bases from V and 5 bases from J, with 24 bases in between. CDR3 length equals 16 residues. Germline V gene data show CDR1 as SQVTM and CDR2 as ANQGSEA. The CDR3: CSVHKRGGAELDTQYF. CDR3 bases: TGCAGCGTCCACAAAAGGGGTGGGGCAGAGCTAGATACGCAGTATTTT.

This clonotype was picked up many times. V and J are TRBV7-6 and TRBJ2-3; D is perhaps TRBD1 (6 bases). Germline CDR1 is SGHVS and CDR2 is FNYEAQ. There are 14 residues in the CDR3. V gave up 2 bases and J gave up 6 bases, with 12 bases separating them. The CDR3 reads CASSLSVGADTQYF. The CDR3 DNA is TGTGCCAGCAGCTTATCTGTGGGGGCTGATACGCAGTATTTT.

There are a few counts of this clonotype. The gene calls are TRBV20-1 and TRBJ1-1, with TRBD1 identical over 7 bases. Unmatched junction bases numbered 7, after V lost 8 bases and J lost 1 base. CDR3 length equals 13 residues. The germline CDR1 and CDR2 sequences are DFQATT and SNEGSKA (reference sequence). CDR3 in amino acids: CSSPRTGNTEAFF. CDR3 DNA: TGCAGTTCTCCTCGGACAGGGAACACTGAAGCTTTCTTT.

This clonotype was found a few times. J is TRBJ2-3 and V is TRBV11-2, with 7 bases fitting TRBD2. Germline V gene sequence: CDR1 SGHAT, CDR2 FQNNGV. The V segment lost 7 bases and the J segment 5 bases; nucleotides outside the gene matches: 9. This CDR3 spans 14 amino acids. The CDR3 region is CASNRQRGIDTQYF. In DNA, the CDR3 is TGTGCCAGCAACCGCCAGCGGGGAATAGATACGCAGTATTTT.

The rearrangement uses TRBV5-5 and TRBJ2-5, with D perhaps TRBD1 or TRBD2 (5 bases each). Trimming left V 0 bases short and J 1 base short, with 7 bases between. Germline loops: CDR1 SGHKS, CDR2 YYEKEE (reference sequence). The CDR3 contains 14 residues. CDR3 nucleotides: TGTGCCAGCAGCTTGGGGGACCTCCAAGAGACCCAGTACTTC. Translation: CASSLGDLQETQYF.

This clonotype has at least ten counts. CDR3 in amino acids: CASKQRGNGELFF. CDR3 nucleotide sequence: TGTGCCAGCAAACAGCGGGGGAACGGGGAGCTGTTTTTT. The chain has TRBV6-2 or TRBV6-3 and TRBJ2-2, with TRBD2 matching 8 bases. Germline V lookup: CDR1 MNHEY, CDR2 SVGEGT. V dropped 7 bases and J dropped 7; count of bases not matched to a gene: 5. The CDR3 runs 13 residues.